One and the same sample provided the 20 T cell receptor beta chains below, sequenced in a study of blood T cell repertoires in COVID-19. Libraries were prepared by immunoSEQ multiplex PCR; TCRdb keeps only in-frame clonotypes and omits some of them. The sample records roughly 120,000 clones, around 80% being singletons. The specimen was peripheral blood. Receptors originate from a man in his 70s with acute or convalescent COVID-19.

CDR3 nucleotides: TGTGCCAGCAGTGACGGCAATCAGCCCCAGCATTTT. Protein product: CASSDGNQPQHF. The gene calls are TRBV2 and TRBJ1-5; no firm D call. V gave up 3 bases and J gave up 2 bases, with 2 bases separating them. The germline gives CDR1 SNHLY, CDR2 FYNNEI. CDR3 length: 12 amino acids.

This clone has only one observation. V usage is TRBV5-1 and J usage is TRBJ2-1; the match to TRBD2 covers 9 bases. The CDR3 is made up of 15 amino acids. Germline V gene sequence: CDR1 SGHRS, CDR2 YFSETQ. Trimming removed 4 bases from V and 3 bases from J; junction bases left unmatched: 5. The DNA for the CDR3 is TGCGCCAGCAGCGGGACTAGCAAGAACTACAATGAGCAGTTCTTC. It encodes CASSGTSKNYNEQFF.

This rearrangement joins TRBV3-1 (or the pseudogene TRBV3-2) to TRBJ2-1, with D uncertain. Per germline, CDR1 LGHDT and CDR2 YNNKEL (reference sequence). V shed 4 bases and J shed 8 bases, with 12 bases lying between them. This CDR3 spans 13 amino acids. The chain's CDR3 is CASSLREKDEQFF. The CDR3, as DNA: TGTGCCAGCAGCCTCCGTGAGAAAGATGAGCAGTTCTTC.

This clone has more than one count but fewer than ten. The CDR3 coding sequence is TGCGCCAGCAGCGTATCAGGACAGCTCGCAGATACGCAGTATTTT. Amino acids: CASSVSGQLADTQYF. The chain carries TRBV5-1 and TRBJ2-3, with D perhaps matching TRBD1 (6 bases). Germline assignment: CDR1 SGHRS and CDR2 YFSETQ. V was cut by 4 bases and J by 4 bases, with 16 bases left in between. CDR3 length equals 15 residues.

CDR3 bases: TGTGCCAGCGGGTTGCAGGGGGATGACTATGGCTACACCTTC. Translating it yields CASGLQGDDYGYTF. The chain employs TRBV5-4 and TRBJ1-2; 7 nucleotides agree with TRBD1. The germline gives CDR1 SGHNT, CDR2 YYREEE (reference sequence). The CDR3 totals 14 residues. J gave up 3 bases and V 7 bases, and 9 bases lay outside the gene matches.

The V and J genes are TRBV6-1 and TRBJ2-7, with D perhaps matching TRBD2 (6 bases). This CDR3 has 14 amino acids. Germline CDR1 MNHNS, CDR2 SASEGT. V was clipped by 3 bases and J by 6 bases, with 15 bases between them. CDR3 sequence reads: CASSERGAGGEQYF. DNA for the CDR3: TGTGCCAGCAGTGAGCGAGGGGCCGGGGGCGAGCAGTACTTC.

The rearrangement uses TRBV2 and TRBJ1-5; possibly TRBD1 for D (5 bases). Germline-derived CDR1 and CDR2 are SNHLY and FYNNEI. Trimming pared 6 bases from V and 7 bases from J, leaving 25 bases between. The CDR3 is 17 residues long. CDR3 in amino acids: CASSRHSRGGEGQPQHF. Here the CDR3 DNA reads TGTGCCAGCAGCCGTCATAGTCGGGGGGGGGAAGGGCAGCCCCAGCATTTT.

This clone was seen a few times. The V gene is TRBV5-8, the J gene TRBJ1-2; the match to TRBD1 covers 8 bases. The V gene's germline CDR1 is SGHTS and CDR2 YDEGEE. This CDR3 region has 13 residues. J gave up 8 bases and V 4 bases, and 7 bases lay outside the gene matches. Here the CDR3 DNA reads TGTGCCAGCAGCCCCGGACAGGGCCGGGGCTACACCTTC. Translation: CASSPGQGRGYTF.

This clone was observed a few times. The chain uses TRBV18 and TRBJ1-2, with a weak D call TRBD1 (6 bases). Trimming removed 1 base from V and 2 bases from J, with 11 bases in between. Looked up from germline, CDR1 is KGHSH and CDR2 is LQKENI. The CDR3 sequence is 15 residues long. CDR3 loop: CASSPQPDSNYGYTF. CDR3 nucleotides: TGTGCCAGCTCACCACAACCGGACAGCAACTATGGCTACACCTTC.

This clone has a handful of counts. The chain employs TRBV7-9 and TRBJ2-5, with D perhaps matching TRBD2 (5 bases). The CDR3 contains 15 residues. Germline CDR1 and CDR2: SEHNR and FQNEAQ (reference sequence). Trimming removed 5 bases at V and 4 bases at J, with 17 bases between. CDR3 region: CASSPSGRTRETQYF. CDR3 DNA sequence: TGTGCCAGCAGCCCAAGCGGAAGAACTCGAGAGACCCAGTACTTC.

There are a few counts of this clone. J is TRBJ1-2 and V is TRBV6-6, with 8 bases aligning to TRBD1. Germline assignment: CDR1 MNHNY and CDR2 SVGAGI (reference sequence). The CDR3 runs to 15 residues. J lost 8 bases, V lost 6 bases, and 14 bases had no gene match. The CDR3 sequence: CASSTRTGKREGYTF. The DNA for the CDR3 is TGTGCCAGCAGCACTCGGACAGGGAAGCGCGAAGGCTACACCTTC.

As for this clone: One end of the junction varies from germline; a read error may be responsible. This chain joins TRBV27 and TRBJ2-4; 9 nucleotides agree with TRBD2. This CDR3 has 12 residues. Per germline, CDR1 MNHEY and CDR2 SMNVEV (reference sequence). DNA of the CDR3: TGTGCCCGCGGGGGGGGCGGGGGGCCGGAGAACTTC. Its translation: CARGGGGGPENF.

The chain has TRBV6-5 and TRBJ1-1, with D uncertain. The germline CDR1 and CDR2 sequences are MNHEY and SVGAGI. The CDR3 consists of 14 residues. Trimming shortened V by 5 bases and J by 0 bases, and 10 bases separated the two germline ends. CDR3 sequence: CASSPQRLNTEAFF. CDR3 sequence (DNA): TGTGCCAGCAGTCCCCAGCGGCTGAACACTGAAGCTTTCTTT.

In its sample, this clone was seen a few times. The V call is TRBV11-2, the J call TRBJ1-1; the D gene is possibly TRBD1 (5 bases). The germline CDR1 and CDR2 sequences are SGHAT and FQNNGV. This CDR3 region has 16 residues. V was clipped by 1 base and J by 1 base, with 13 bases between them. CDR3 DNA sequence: TGTGCCAGCAGCTTAGGCCGGGGGGTCGGGAACACTGAAGCTTTCTTT. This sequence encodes CASSLGRGVGNTEAFF. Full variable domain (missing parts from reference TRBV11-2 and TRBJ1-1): EAGVAQSPRYKIIEKRQSVAFWCNPISGHATLYWYQQILGQGPKLLIQFQNNGVVDDSQLPKDRFSAERLKGVDSTLKIQPAKLEDSAVYLCASSLGRGVGNTEAFFGQGTRLTVV.

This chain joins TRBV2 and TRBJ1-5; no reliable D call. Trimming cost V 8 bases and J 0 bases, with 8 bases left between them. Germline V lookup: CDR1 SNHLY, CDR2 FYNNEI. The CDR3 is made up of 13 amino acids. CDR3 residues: CASGQYSNQPQHF. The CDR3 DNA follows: TGTGCCAGCGGCCAGTATAGCAATCAGCCCCAGCATTTT.

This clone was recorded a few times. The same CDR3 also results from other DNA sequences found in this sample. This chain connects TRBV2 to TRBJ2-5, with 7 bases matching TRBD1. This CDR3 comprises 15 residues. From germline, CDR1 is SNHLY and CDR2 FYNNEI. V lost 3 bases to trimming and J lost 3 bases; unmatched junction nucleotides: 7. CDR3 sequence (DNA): TGTGCCAGCAGTGACCGGGACAGTAGGGAAGAGACCCAGTACTTC. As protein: CASSDRDSREETQYF.

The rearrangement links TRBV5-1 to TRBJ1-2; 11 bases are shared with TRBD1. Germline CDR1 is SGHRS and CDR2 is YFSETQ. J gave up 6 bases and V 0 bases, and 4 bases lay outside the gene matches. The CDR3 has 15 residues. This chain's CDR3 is CASSLVGQGADGYTF. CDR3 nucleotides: TGCGCCAGCAGCTTGGTCGGACAGGGGGCTGATGGCTACACCTTC. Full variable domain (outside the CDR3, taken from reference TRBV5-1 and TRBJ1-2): KAGVTQTPRYLIKTRGQQVTLSCSPISGHRSVSWYQQTPGQGLQFLFEYFSETQRNKGNFPGRFSGRQFSNSRSEMNVSTLELGDSALYLCASSLVGQGADGYTFGSGTRLTVV.

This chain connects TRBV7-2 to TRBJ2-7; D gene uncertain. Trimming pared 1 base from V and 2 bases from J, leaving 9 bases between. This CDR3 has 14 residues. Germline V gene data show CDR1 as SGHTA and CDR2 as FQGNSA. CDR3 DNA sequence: TGTGCCAGCAGCTTAGGGCACATTGCCTACGAGCAGTACTTC. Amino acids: CASSLGHIAYEQYF.

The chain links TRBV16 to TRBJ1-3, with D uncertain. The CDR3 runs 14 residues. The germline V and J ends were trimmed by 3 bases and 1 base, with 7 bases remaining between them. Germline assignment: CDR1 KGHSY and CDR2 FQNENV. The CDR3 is CASSQSRSGNTIYF. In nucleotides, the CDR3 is TGTGCCAGCAGCCAGTCTAGATCTGGAAACACCATATATTTT.

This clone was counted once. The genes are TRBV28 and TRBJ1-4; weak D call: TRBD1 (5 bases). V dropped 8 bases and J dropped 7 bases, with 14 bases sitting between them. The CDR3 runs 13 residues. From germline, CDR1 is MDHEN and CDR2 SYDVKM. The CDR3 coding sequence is TGTGCCAGCCGGGGACCGGGACTTGAAAAACTGTTTTTT. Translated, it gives CASRGPGLEKLFF.